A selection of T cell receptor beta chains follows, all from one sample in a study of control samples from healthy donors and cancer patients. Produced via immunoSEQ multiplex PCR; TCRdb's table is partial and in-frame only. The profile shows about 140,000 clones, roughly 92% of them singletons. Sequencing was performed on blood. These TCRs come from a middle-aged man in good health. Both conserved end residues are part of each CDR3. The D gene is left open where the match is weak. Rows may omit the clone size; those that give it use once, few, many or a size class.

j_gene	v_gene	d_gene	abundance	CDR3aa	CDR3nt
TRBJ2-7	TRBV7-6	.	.	CASSLQGSSEQYF	TGTGCCAGCAGCTTACAAGGAAGCTCCGAGCAGTACTTC
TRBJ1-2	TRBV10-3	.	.	CAISGNLVGVYGYTF	TGTGCCATCAGTGGGAACTTGGTAGGGGTCTATGGCTACACCTTC
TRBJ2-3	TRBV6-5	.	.	CASRAESDTQYF	TGTGCCAGCAGGGCCGAGTCAGATACGCAGTATTTT
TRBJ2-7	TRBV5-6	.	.	CASSFASIRGGYEQYF	TGTGCCAGCAGCTTTGCCTCCATCCGCGGAGGGTACGAGCAGTACTTC
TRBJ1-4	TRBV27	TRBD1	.	CASSLSIGQGALNEKLFF	TGTGCCAGCAGTTTATCGATAGGCCAGGGGGCGTTGAATGAAAAACTGTTTTTT
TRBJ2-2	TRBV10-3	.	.	CAISDVGTGELFF	TGTGCCATCAGTGATGTTGGCACCGGGGAGCTGTTTTTT
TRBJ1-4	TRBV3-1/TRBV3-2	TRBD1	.	CASSPGQGKGEKLFF	TGTGCCAGCAGCCCGGGACAGGGGAAAGGTGAAAAACTGTTTTTT
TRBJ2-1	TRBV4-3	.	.	CASSQDGGTYNEQFF	TGCGCCAGCAGCCAAGATGGGGGTACCTACAATGAGCAGTTCTTC
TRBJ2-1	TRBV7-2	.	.	CASSLSLGYNEQFF	TGTGCCAGCAGCTTAAGTCTGGGCTACAATGAGCAGTTCTTC
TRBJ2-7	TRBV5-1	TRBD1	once	CASSLRDRLLRGSYEQYF	TGCGCCAGCAGCTTGAGGGACAGGCTTCTTAGGGGGTCCTACGAGCAGTACTTC
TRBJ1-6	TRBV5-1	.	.	CASSSDGQDNSPLHF	TGCGCCAGCAGCTCCGATGGACAAGATAATTCACCCCTCCACTTT
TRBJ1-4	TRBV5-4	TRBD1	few	CASSLRGLNEKLFF	TGTGCCAGCAGCTTAAGGGGGCTAAATGAAAAACTGTTTTTT
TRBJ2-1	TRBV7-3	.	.	CASSFSQGPNEQFF	TGTGCCAGCAGCTTTTCGCAGGGGCCGAATGAGCAGTTCTTC
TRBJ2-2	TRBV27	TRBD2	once	CASSFLAGGPGELFF	TGTGCCAGCAGTTTCCTAGCGGGAGGGCCCGGGGAGCTGTTTTTT
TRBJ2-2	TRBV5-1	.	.	CASSLGLANTGELFF	TGCGCCAGCAGCTTGGGACTAGCGAACACCGGGGAGCTGTTTTTT
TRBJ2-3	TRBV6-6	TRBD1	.	CASSRLDRGGTDTQYF	TGTGCCAGCAGTCGCTTGGACAGGGGAGGGACAGATACGCAGTATTTT
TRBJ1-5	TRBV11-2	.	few	CASSLEWDSNQPQHF	TGTGCCAGCAGCTTAGAATGGGATAGCAATCAGCCCCAGCATTTT
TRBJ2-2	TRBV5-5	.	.	CASSFRSIDPNTGELFF	TGTGCCAGCAGCTTCCGGTCGATCGATCCGAACACCGGGGAGCTGTTTTTT
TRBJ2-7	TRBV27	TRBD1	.	CASSRITGEGQYF	TGTGCCAGCAGTCGTATAACAGGGGAAGGGCAGTACTTC
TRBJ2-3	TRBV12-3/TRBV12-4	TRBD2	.	CASSLTGGDTQYF	TGTGCCAGCAGTTTGACGGGGGGGGATACGCAGTATTTT
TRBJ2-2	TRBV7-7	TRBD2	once	CASSPRLAGDTGELFF	TGTGCTAGCAGCCCCAGACTAGCGGGTGATACCGGGGAGCTGTTTTTT
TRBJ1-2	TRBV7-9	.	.	CASSLVGANYGYTF	TGTGCCAGCAGCTTAGTAGGTGCTAACTATGGCTACACCTTC
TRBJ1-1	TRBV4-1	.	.	CASSHTIRVNTEAFF	TGCGCCAGCAGCCACACCATCAGGGTGAACACTGAAGCTTTCTTT
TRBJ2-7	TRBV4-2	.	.	CASGKSTGYEQYF	TGTGCCAGCGGGAAGTCGACAGGCTACGAGCAGTACTTC
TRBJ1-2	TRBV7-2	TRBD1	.	CASTEPGQGVRYTF	TGTGCCAGCACCGAACCGGGACAGGGAGTGCGCTACACCTTC
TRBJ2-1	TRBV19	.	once	CASSKGAGLIGEQFF	TGTGCCAGTAGTAAAGGGGCGGGATTGATCGGTGAGCAGTTCTTC
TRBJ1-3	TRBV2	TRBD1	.	CASSEKWDRGPFGNTIYF	TGTGCCAGCAGTGAAAAGTGGGACAGGGGGCCTTTCGGAAACACCATATATTTT
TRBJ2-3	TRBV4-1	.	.	CASSQEPPDTQYF	TGCGCCAGCAGCCAAGAACCCCCAGATACGCAGTATTTT
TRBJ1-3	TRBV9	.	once	CASSVGSSGNTIYF	TGTGCCAGCAGCGTAGGCAGCTCTGGAAACACCATATATTTT
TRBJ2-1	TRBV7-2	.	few	CASSPQSAGNEQFF	TGTGCCAGCAGCCCTCAGTCGGCCGGCAATGAGCAGTTCTTC
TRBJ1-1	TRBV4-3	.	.	CASSQVQGTNTEAFF	TGCGCCAGCAGCCAAGTGCAGGGAACGAACACTGAAGCTTTCTTT
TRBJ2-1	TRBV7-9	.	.	CASSRMPQSSVNYNEQFF	TGTGCCAGCAGCCGAATGCCGCAATCTAGCGTCAACTACAATGAGCAGTTCTTC
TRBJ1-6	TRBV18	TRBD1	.	CASSRTGNNSPLHF	TGTGCCAGCTCACGGACAGGCAATAATTCACCCCTCCACTTT
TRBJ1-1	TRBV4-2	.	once	CASSQGYRQLNTEAFF	TGTGCCAGCAGCCAAGGGTACAGACAGCTGAACACTGAAGCTTTCTTT
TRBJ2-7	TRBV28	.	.	CASSSWPASYEQYF	TGTGCCAGCTCCTCTTGGCCAGCCTCCTACGAGCAGTACTTC
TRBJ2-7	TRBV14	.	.	CASSQQQGLTYEQYF	TGTGCCAGCAGCCAACAACAGGGATTGACGTACGAGCAGTACTTC
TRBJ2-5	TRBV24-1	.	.	CATSDLEQGPGGQETQYF	TGTGCCACCAGTGATTTGGAACAGGGCCCTGGAGGTCAAGAGACCCAGTACTTC
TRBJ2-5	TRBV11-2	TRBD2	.	CASSSPTSGRLEETQYF	TGTGCCAGCAGCTCGCCGACTAGCGGGAGGTTAGAAGAGACCCAGTACTTC
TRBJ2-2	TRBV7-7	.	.	CASSLGGTSGELFF	TGTGCTAGCAGCTTAGGGGGGACATCCGGGGAGCTGTTTTTT
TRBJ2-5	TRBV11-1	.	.	CASSLRRGTQETQYF	TGTGCCAGCAGCTTAAGGAGAGGAACTCAAGAGACCCAGTACTTC
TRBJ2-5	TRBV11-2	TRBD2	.	CASSDEAGFQETQYF	TGTGCCAGCAGCGACGAAGCGGGATTCCAAGAGACCCAGTACTTC